This TCR beta chain was identified during a study of control samples from healthy donors and cancer patients. V shed 0 bases and J shed 2 bases, with 8 bases lying between them. CDR1 is MNHEY and CDR2 is SVGAGI in the germline V gene. This CDR3 has 15 amino acids. Sequenced by immunoSEQ multiplex PCR; TCRdb stores in-frame clones only, minus some. The table lists fewer than 65,000 clones, more than 70% of them singletons. V gene TRBV6-5 combines with J gene TRBJ1-3, with D possibly matching TRBD1 (5 bases). This receptor was identified in a middle-aged man with colorectal cancer. The specimen sequenced was PBMCs. The CDR3 nucleotides read TGTGCCAGCAGTTACTCGGGGCAACCTGGAAACACCATATATTTT. Protein product: CASSYSGQPGNTIYF.